These 27 T cell receptor beta chains were all obtained from the same sample, sequenced in a study of cytomegalovirus exposure and HLA in healthy donors. A multiplex PCR was run with 60 Vbeta primers and 13 Jbeta primers. The data were produced by immunoSEQ multiplex PCR, yet TCRdb's version contains in-frame clones alone and is incomplete. This table has around 150,000 clones, approximately 85% appearing once. The sample taken for sequencing was PBMCs. The receptors stem from a man between 18 and 29 years old in good health and CMV-seropositive.

The chain uses TRBV30 and TRBJ1-5; weak D call: TRBD1 (5 bases). Germline V gives CDR1 GTSNPN, CDR2 SVGIG (reference sequence). The CDR3 totals 12 residues. Trimming took 4 bases from V and 8 from J, leaving 12 bases between them. The CDR3 region has the DNA TGTGCCTGGACGGGGGGTATTAAGCCCCAGCATTTT. Amino acids: CAWTGGIKPQHF.

The chain carries TRBV30 and TRBJ2-4; TRBD1 aligns across 9 bases. This CDR3 is 13 amino acids long. V shed 6 bases, J shed 9 bases, and the junction held 9 bases outside the gene matches. Germline V gene sequence: CDR1 GTSNPN, CDR2 SVGIG (reference sequence). CDR3 amino acids: CACEDRGTVIQYF. CDR3 nucleotides: TGTGCCTGCGAAGACAGGGGGACGGTCATTCAGTACTTC.

The chain joins TRBV5-1 to TRBJ2-7, with 9 nucleotides matching TRBD2. CDR3 length equals 14 residues. The ends lost 4 bases at V and 0 bases at J; junction bases unmatched: 2. Germline V gives CDR1 SGHRS, CDR2 YFSETQ. As DNA, the CDR3 is TGCGCCAGCAGCATAGCGGGGGTCTCCTACGAGCAGTACTTC. The encoded protein is CASSIAGVSYEQYF.

This sequence joins TRBV27 and TRBJ2-3, with TRBD2 matching 11 bases. The V and J ends lost 2 bases and 5 bases, in that order; junction bases with no gene match: 12. The length of the CDR3 is 18 residues. Germline CDR1 and CDR2: MNHEY and SMNVEV (reference sequence). The CDR3 DNA reads TGTGCCAGCAGTTTAACGGTGGTAGCGGGGGGGCCGGGAGATACGCAGTATTTT. Translated: CASSLTVVAGGPGDTQYF.

This clone has more than one count but fewer than ten. The chain combines TRBV5-4 with TRBJ1-2; D might be TRBD1 (5 bases). The CDR3 spans 14 residues. V shed 0 bases and J shed 2 bases, with 8 bases lying between them. Germline V gene data show CDR1 as SGHNT and CDR2 as YYREEE (reference sequence). The CDR3 nucleotides are TGTGCCAGCAGCTTGGCCGACAGAAACTATGGCTACACCTTC. It translates to CASSLADRNYGYTF.

Here the CDR3 DNA reads TGTGCCAGCAGCTGGGGACTAGCGGGGAGCTCGCAGGAAGATACGCAGTATTTT. It codes for CASSWGLAGSSQEDTQYF. V gene TRBV5-4 combines with J gene TRBJ2-3; TRBD2 matches at 13 bases. CDR3 length: 18 residues. In germline, CDR1 is SGHNT, CDR2 YYREEE (reference sequence). V lost 3 bases to trimming and J lost 5 bases; unmatched junction nucleotides: 12.

This sequence joins TRBV6-5 and TRBJ2-5, with TRBD1 matching 7 bases. J gave up 3 bases and V 0 bases, and 7 bases lay outside the gene matches. Per the germline V gene, CDR1 is MNHEY and CDR2 is SVGAGI. The CDR3 is 16 amino acids. As DNA, the CDR3 is TGTGCCAGCAGTTACTCGACCATTGGGACAGAAGAGACCCAGTACTTC. It yields the protein CASSYSTIGTEETQYF.

This rearrangement joins TRBV4-3 to TRBJ1-2, with D possibly TRBD1 on 5 matching bases. V lost 0 bases and J 1 base, leaving 15 bases between the germline ends. The CDR3 runs to 17 residues. The germline gives CDR1 LGHNA, CDR2 YSLEER. CDR3 bases: TGCGCCAGCAGCCAAGATCCGCAGGGCAAAAGTAACTATGGCTACACCTTC. This translates into CASSQDPQGKSNYGYTF.

The sample holds one count of this clone. The chain is built from TRBV27 and TRBJ2-2; weak D call: TRBD1 (5 bases). The germline CDR1 and CDR2 sequences are MNHEY and SMNVEV (reference sequence). The CDR3 contains 14 residues. V shed 3 bases and J shed 5 bases, with 10 bases lying between them. CDR3 bases: TGTGCCAGCAGTTTCTCAGGGCTTACCGGGGAGCTGTTTTTT. Amino acid sequence: CASSFSGLTGELFF.

This sequence joins TRBV7-2 and TRBJ1-1; D gene ambiguous. CDR3 length equals 14 residues. Trimming left V 1 base short and J 2 bases short, with 8 bases between. Germline V gene lookup returns CDR1 SGHTA and CDR2 FQGNSA. CDR3 sequence (DNA): TGTGCCAGCAGCTTAGTTCAGGTAAACACTGAAGCTTTCTTT. This sequence encodes CASSLVQVNTEAFF.

The chain links TRBV2 to TRBJ1-2, with D tentatively TRBD1 (6 bases). Trimming cost V 4 bases and J 7 bases, with 16 bases left between them. This CDR3 is built from 14 residues. Germline values: CDR1 SNHLY, CDR2 FYNNEI. CDR3 in amino acids: CASSAWAGVRGYTF. Here the CDR3 DNA reads TGTGCCAGCAGTGCGTGGGCAGGGGTTCGTGGCTACACCTTC.

In regard to this clone: At one of its ends the junction is not consistent with the germline gene, which may arise from a read error. V gene TRBV7-9 combines with J gene TRBJ1-1, with D tentatively TRBD1 (6 bases). The CDR3 has 14 residues. Germline CDR1 is SEHNR and CDR2 is FQNEAQ (reference sequence). The CDR3 spells CSSNVQSGVAEAFF. In nucleotides, the CDR3 is TGTTCCAGCAACGTGCAGTCAGGGGTCGCTGAAGCTTTCTTT.

The chain is built from TRBV2 and TRBJ2-1, with 15 bases aligning to TRBD2. V was clipped by 6 bases and J by 4 bases; unmatched bases: 7. Germline loops: CDR1 SNHLY, CDR2 FYNNEI. CDR3 length: 17 amino acids. CDR3 residues: CASRRTSGGAYYNEQFF. CDR3 sequence (DNA): TGTGCCAGCAGGAGGACTAGCGGGGGGGCGTATTACAATGAGCAGTTCTTC.

Note on this clone: One end of the junction does not line up with germline, which may come from a read error. The V gene is TRBV19, the J gene TRBJ2-4; unclear D gene. Germline assignment: CDR1 LNHDA and CDR2 SQIVND (reference sequence). CDR3 length: 14 residues. CDR3 DNA sequence: TGTGCCAGTAGTATATCTAAACTCAAAAACAGTCAGTACTTC. This codes for CASSISKLKNSQYF.

The chain joins TRBV5-4 to TRBJ1-1; D is perhaps TRBD1 (5 bases). The CDR3 extends over 14 amino acids. Trimming took off 2 bases at V and 4 bases at J, with 12 bases between the two ends. Per the germline V gene, CDR1 is SGHNT and CDR2 is YYREEE (reference sequence). This chain's CDR3 is CASSFRDLGTEAFF. The DNA of the CDR3 is TGTGCCAGCAGCTTTCGGGACTTGGGCACTGAAGCTTTCTTT.

This rearrangement joins TRBV5-1 to TRBJ2-3, with 10 nucleotides matching TRBD2. The CDR3 is made up of 15 amino acids. Trimming removed 1 base from V and 1 base from J; junction bases left unmatched: 0. Germline assignment: CDR1 SGHRS and CDR2 YFSETQ. CDR3 protein: CASSLLAGGTDTQYF. The CDR3 nucleotides are TGCGCCAGCAGCTTGCTAGCGGGGGGCACAGATACGCAGTATTTT. Full variable domain (missing parts from reference TRBV5-1 and TRBJ2-3): KAGVTQTPRYLIKTRGQQVTLSCSPISGHRSVSWYQQTPGQGLQFLFEYFSETQRNKGNFPGRFSGRQFSNSRSEMNVSTLELGDSALYLCASSLLAGGTDTQYFGPGTRLTVL.

The chain has TRBV2 and TRBJ1-1; a weak D match, TRBD1 (5 bases). Between the trimmed V and J ends, which lost 4 bases and 1 base, there was a span of 10 bases. There are 14 residues in the CDR3. Germline V lookup: CDR1 SNHLY, CDR2 FYNNEI. CDR3: CASSVDTSNTEAFF. DNA of the CDR3: TGTGCCAGCAGTGTGGACACTTCGAACACTGAAGCTTTCTTT.

The chain recombines TRBV27 with TRBJ2-7; 7 positions agree with TRBD1. Germline V CDR1 and CDR2: MNHEY, SMNVEV (reference sequence). J was trimmed by 3 bases and V by 6 bases; bases with no gene match: 14. CDR3 size: 16 residues. CDR3 protein: CASSDQVHRGIYEQYF. The DNA for the CDR3 is TGTGCCAGCAGCGATCAAGTCCACAGGGGCATCTACGAGCAGTACTTC.

The V and J genes are TRBV6-1 and TRBJ1-1; D not resolved. Germline CDR1 MNHNS, CDR2 SASEGT. The CDR3 extends over 11 amino acids. The V end lost 1 base, the J end lost 11 bases, and 8 bases lay between the germline ends. CDR3 DNA: TGTGCCAGCAGTGAAGAGGGAGCGGCTTTCTTT. Translating it yields CASSEEGAAFF.

The V gene is TRBV7-2, the J gene TRBJ2-2; 9 nucleotides match TRBD2. Looked up from germline, CDR1 is SGHTA and CDR2 is FQGNSA. The CDR3 is 17 amino acids. The J segment lost 2 bases and the V segment lost 0 bases, leaving 4 bases of the junction unmatched. In DNA, the CDR3 is TGTGCCAGCAGCTTAGCCCCTAGCGGGACAAACACCGGGGAGCTGTTTTTT. This codes for CASSLAPSGTNTGELFF.

The CDR3 nucleotides read TGTGCCAGCAGTTATGGGGGCTCGGGCACTGAAGCTTTCTTT. Its translation: CASSYGGSGTEAFF. This chain connects TRBV6-5 to TRBJ1-1; possibly TRBD1 for D (6 bases). The CDR3 is 14 residues long. Germline CDR1 and CDR2: MNHEY and SVGAGI. Trimming took off 3 bases at V and 4 bases at J, with 12 bases between the two ends.

CDR3 loop: CASSRDSITDTQYF. The CDR3 nucleotides are TGTGCCAGCAGCCGGGACTCGATCACAGATACGCAGTATTTT. The chain recombines TRBV5-6 with TRBJ2-3, with D tentatively TRBD2 (6 bases). Germline CDR1 and CDR2: SGHDT and YYEEEE. V lost 4 bases to trimming and J lost 2 bases, with 11 bases between them. This CDR3 has 14 amino acids.

The rearrangement uses TRBV6-6 and TRBJ2-2, with D hard to call. The V end was cut by 0 bases, the J end by 6 bases, with 5 bases between. The CDR3 consists of 13 residues. CDR1 and CDR2 from the germline V gene are MNHNY and SVGAGI (reference sequence). The CDR3 is CASSYSSAGELFF. CDR3 in DNA: TGTGCCAGCAGTTACTCGTCCGCCGGGGAGCTGTTTTTT.

V is TRBV29-1 and J is TRBJ1-2; 7 bases fit TRBD1. The CDR3 runs to 13 residues. Looked up from germline, CDR1 is SQVTM and CDR2 is ANQGSEA. J gave up 4 bases and V 6 bases, and 8 bases lay outside the gene matches. The CDR3: CSVTKGQLYGYTF. As DNA, the CDR3 is TGCAGCGTAACAAAGGGACAGCTCTATGGCTACACCTTC.

The chain employs TRBV18 and TRBJ2-5, with no clear D. This CDR3 has 15 residues. Germline values: CDR1 KGHSH, CDR2 LQKENI. The V gene lost 3 bases and the J gene lost 1 base, with 12 bases spanning the gap. CDR3 region: CASSPRRGSQETQYF. In DNA, the CDR3 is TGTGCCAGCTCACCGAGGCGCGGCAGCCAAGAGACCCAGTACTTC. Complete variable domain (other parts from reference TRBV18 and TRBJ2-5): NAGVMQNPRHLVRRRGQEARLRCSPMKGHSHVYWYRQLPEEGLKFMVYLQKENIIDESGMPKERFSAEFPKEGPSILRIQQVVRGDSAAYFCASSPRRGSQETQYFGPGTRLLVL.

The V call is TRBV5-1, the J call TRBJ1-6; 8 bases agree with TRBD1. Unmatched junction bases numbered 2, after V lost 0 bases and J lost 9 bases. Per the germline V gene, CDR1 is SGHRS and CDR2 is YFSETQ. CDR3 size: 14 residues. CDR3 sequence: CASSLGDRSSPLHF. Here the CDR3 DNA reads TGCGCCAGCAGCTTGGGGGACAGGAGTTCACCCCTCCACTTT.

This clone showed up just once. The chain combines TRBV2 with TRBJ2-4, with 12 bases matching TRBD1. There are 14 residues in the CDR3. The V gene end was trimmed by 3 bases and the J gene end by 12 bases; junction bases not matched to a gene: 6. Looked up from germline, CDR1 is SNHLY and CDR2 is FYNNEI. In DNA, the CDR3 is TGTGCCAGCAGTGAGGGACAGGGGGCTAGCAGTCAGTACTTC. Translated: CASSEGQGASSQYF.